A selection of T cell receptor beta chains follows, all from one sample in a study of shared clonotypes between healthy human individuals. Only in-frame clones appear in the TCRdb table, and some are missing; sequencing was by immunoSEQ multiplex PCR. Of 1,500,000 or so clones in the sample, about 98.5% are singletons; the top ten hold roughly 0.35%. Sequencing was performed on naive CD4+ T cells sorted from blood. The receptor source for this set is a man aged 25 to 40 in good health. Both conserved end residues are part of each CDR3. The D gene is left open where the match is weak. Rows give clone size only sometimes, using once, few, many, or a class for an expanded clone.

d_gene: TRBD1; j_gene: TRBJ2-1; v_gene: TRBV29-1; abundance: -; CDR3aa: CSVEGQVDNEQFF; CDR3nt: TGCAGCGTTGAGGGACAGGTGGACAATGAGCAGTTCTTC
d_gene: -; j_gene: TRBJ1-4; v_gene: TRBV18; abundance: -; CDR3aa: CASSPSRGANEKLFF; CDR3nt: TGTGCCAGCTCACCTTCGCGGGGTGCTAATGAAAAACTGTTTTTT
d_gene: TRBD2; j_gene: TRBJ2-7; v_gene: TRBV7-9; abundance: -; CDR3aa: CASSSPSGTSGSYWYF; CDR3nt: TGTGCCAGCAGCTCTCCCTCCGGGACTAGCGGGAGTTATTGGTACTTC
d_gene: -; j_gene: TRBJ2-5; v_gene: TRBV5-1; abundance: -; CDR3aa: CASSIYTGNGETQYF; CDR3nt: TGCGCCAGCAGCATTTATACAGGGAACGGAGAGACCCAGTACTTC
d_gene: TRBD1; j_gene: TRBJ2-7; v_gene: TRBV28; abundance: once; CDR3aa: CASKGQKGAVGQGRLYEQYF; CDR3nt: TGTGCCAGCAAAGGGCAAAAGGGGGCTGTCGGACAGGGGCGACTCTACGAGCAGTACTTC
d_gene: -; j_gene: TRBJ2-1; v_gene: TRBV5-1; abundance: once; CDR3aa: CASSIPGNEQFF; CDR3nt: TGCGCCAGCAGCATTCCTGGCAATGAGCAGTTCTTC
d_gene: TRBD2; j_gene: TRBJ2-7; v_gene: TRBV5-1; abundance: -; CDR3aa: CASGLAADYEQYF; CDR3nt: TGCGCCAGCGGACTAGCGGCGGACTACGAGCAGTACTTC
d_gene: -; j_gene: TRBJ2-1; v_gene: TRBV6-4; abundance: -; CDR3aa: CASSVGSYNEQFF; CDR3nt: TGTGCCAGCAGTGTTGGCAGTTACAATGAGCAGTTCTTC
d_gene: TRBD2; j_gene: TRBJ2-1; v_gene: TRBV5-4; abundance: -; CDR3aa: CASSFKAGANNEQFF; CDR3nt: TGTGCCAGCAGCTTCAAAGCGGGAGCCAACAATGAGCAGTTCTTC
d_gene: TRBD1; j_gene: TRBJ2-1; v_gene: TRBV7-2; abundance: -; CDR3aa: CASSLVPQGAFYNEQFF; CDR3nt: TGTGCCAGCAGCTTAGTCCCTCAGGGGGCATTCTACAATGAGCAGTTCTTC
d_gene: -; j_gene: TRBJ2-1; v_gene: TRBV7-3; abundance: -; CDR3aa: CASSLTVGHNEQFF; CDR3nt: TGTGCCAGCAGCTTAACCGTGGGACACAATGAGCAGTTCTTC
d_gene: TRBD1; j_gene: TRBJ2-5; v_gene: TRBV5-1; abundance: -; CDR3aa: CASSNGQGIEETQYF; CDR3nt: TGCGCCAGCAGCAACGGACAGGGCATCGAGGAGACCCAGTACTTC
d_gene: -; j_gene: TRBJ2-5; v_gene: TRBV6-6; abundance: -; CDR3aa: CASSYGSQVLETQYF; CDR3nt: TGTGCCAGCAGTTACGGTTCCCAGGTCCTGGAGACCCAGTACTTC
d_gene: -; j_gene: TRBJ1-3; v_gene: TRBV5-6; abundance: -; CDR3aa: CASSLVDWTGNTIYF; CDR3nt: TGTGCCAGCAGCTTGGTCGACTGGACAGGAAACACCATATATTTT
d_gene: -; j_gene: TRBJ1-3; v_gene: TRBV5-1; abundance: -; CDR3aa: CASSPGQPGNTIYF; CDR3nt: TGCGCCAGCAGCCCCGGACAGCCAGGAAACACCATATATTTT
d_gene: TRBD1; j_gene: TRBJ2-1; v_gene: TRBV7-2; abundance: once; CDR3aa: CASSLKPPGQGDNEQFF; CDR3nt: TGTGCCAGCAGCCTCAAACCGCCGGGACAGGGGGACAATGAGCAGTTCTTC
d_gene: -; j_gene: TRBJ2-1; v_gene: TRBV30; abundance: -; CDR3aa: CAWSLARNEQFF; CDR3nt: TGTGCCTGGAGTTTAGCCAGGAATGAGCAGTTCTTC
d_gene: -; j_gene: TRBJ2-7; v_gene: TRBV28; abundance: -; CDR3aa: CASSFGPSYEQYF; CDR3nt: TGTGCCAGCAGTTTCGGGCCGTCCTACGAGCAGTACTTC
d_gene: -; j_gene: TRBJ2-2; v_gene: TRBV7-2; abundance: -; CDR3aa: CASSLVGKKELFF; CDR3nt: TGTGCCAGCAGCTTAGTCGGGAAGAAGGAGCTGTTTTTT
d_gene: -; j_gene: TRBJ1-1; v_gene: TRBV6-5; abundance: -; CDR3aa: CASINIPGGTEAFF; CDR3nt: TGTGCCAGCATCAATATACCCGGGGGCACTGAAGCTTTCTTT